The 5 T cell receptor beta chains below were found in one sample sequenced in a study of T cells in localized non-small cell lung cancer (dated by TCRdb to 2018 to 2020). Receptor libraries were prepared by the immunoSEQ multiplex PCR assay. TCRdb took this table from immuneACCESS and kept in-frame rearrangements with V and J called. Such tables lack part of the clones; where checked against another copy, unresolved V genes explain under half of the gap, and the rest is unexplained. The sample contains 2,600 or so clones, about 20% of them found a single time. The ten largest account for 10% to 15% of the sample. The starting material was lung tumor tissue, obtained before any cancer treatment. Receptor source: a man aged 40 to 69 with stage I lung adenocarcinoma.

V is TRBV18 and J is TRBJ1-2, with D perhaps TRBD1 (6 bases). This CDR3 has 15 amino acids. The germline V and J ends were trimmed by 0 bases and 3 bases, with 11 bases remaining between them. Germline loops: CDR1 KGHSH, CDR2 LQKENI. CDR3 protein: CASSPPGAGHYGYTF. CDR3 DNA: TGTGCCAGCTCACCACCGGGGGCAGGACACTATGGCTACACCTTC.

The chain has TRBV2 and TRBJ2-7, with D unresolved. CDR3 length: 13 amino acids. Between the trimmed V and J ends, which lost 4 bases and 3 bases, there was a span of 10 bases. Germline V gene sequence: CDR1 SNHLY, CDR2 FYNNEI. The CDR3 sequence: CASSAQAIYEQYF. The CDR3 DNA reads TGTGCCAGCAGTGCCCAGGCTATCTACGAGCAGTACTTC. The complete variable domain, with remaining parts taken from reference TRBV2 and TRBJ2-7, reads EPEVTQTPSHQVTQMGQEVILRCVPISNHLYFYWYRQILGQKVEFLVSFYNNEISEKSEIFDDQFSVERPDGSNFTLKIRSTKLEDSAMYFCASSAQAIYEQYFGPGTRLTVT.

This clone showed up just a few times. This chain joins TRBV6-8 and TRBJ2-2, with a weak D call TRBD1 (5 bases). The CDR3 loop spans 14 amino acids. In germline, CDR1 is MNHGY, CDR2 SAAAGT. V was clipped by 4 bases and J by 4 bases, with 10 bases between them. This CDR3 reads CASSSGQTTGELFF. The CDR3 DNA reads TGTGCCAGCAGTTCCGGACAAACCACCGGGGAGCTGTTTTTT.

This clone has just a few counts. The V and J genes are TRBV11-3 and TRBJ1-5; maybe TRBD1 (5 bases). The CDR3 is 15 residues long. V was pared by 3 bases and J by 0 bases, with 9 bases between. Per the germline V gene, CDR1 is SGHNT and CDR2 is YENEEA. This chain's CDR3 is CASSLQGYSNQPQHF. In DNA, the CDR3 is TGTGCCAGCAGCTTGCAGGGCTATAGCAATCAGCCCCAGCATTTT.

This clone was seen only a few times. The chain is built from TRBV28 and TRBJ1-2; D might be TRBD1 (5 bases). Germline values: CDR1 MDHEN, CDR2 SYDVKM. The V end was cut by 5 bases, the J end by 6 bases, with 13 bases between. This CDR3 is built from 13 residues. The CDR3 coding sequence is TGTGCCAGCAGTCTACCGGGACTAAATGGCTACACCTTC. It codes for CASSLPGLNGYTF.